This entry concerns a single T cell receptor beta chain. Its antigen is still unknown. Nothing much larger sits one base from this clone, and base qualities are not available. This sample is drawn from a study of blood T cell repertoires in COVID-19 (dated by TCRdb to 2020 to 2021). As for the study more broadly: Samples covering the acute and convalescent phases of COVID-19 were provided by collaborators in the United States, Italy and Spain. The prospective study material was composed of cDNA or gDNA derived from T cells, B-cell-depleted T cells, or PBMCs. The dataset comprised deeply sampled blood TCRbeta repertoires from subjects exposed to, actively infected with, or recovered from COVID-19. A freely available public database, intended as a resource for researchers studying the immune response to SARS-CoV-2, is where the repertoires were released. Samples were obtained from the ongoing ImmuneRACE study (first 160 participants) and from 950 to 1,500 subjects provided by 6 global collaborators. Sample metadata almost always included a de-identified subject ID, COVID-19 status, age in years and sex. Where available, HLA class I and class II types were taken from metadata supplied by the sample provider and were not determined by assay-based typing.

TCRbeta CDR3 regions were amplified from genomic DNA using the immunoSEQ Assay, a bias-controlled multiplex PCR. Turning to the authors' computational methods: The number of nucleated cells in each sample was estimated by amplification of reference gene primers within the assay. Sequence reads were collapsed and filtered to measure the absolute abundance of every unique TCRbeta CDR3 rearrangement. For each sample, productive Simpson clonality was calculated as the square root of Simpson's diversity index over productive rearrangements. TCRdb stores this immuneACCESS table with in-frame sequences only. Part of the clones is absent; in the studies checked, under half of the shortfall reflects unresolved V genes, and no reason is known for the rest. V and J calls and clone size are copied from that table; D and trimming were computed from the DNA. Counted in this sample were roughly 99,000 clones; over 75% of them appeared once. The ten biggest clones cover about 10% of the sample.

Whole blood was collected in K2EDTA tubes by collaborating institutions according to the institutions' own protocols. For TCRbeta analysis, collaborators shipped samples as frozen whole blood, isolated PBMCs, or DNA extracted from either of those sample types. Study-wide findings and limitations: The amount of clinical and demographic metadata varied by source and participant and was provided uncurated.

This sequence originates from a woman older than 75 with acute or convalescent COVID-19. Sequences were obtained from peripheral blood.

The DNA reads TGCGCCAGCAGCCAGTTATTGGGTCGGGACACCATATATTTT. The encoded protein is CASSQLLGRDTIYF. The sequence joins TRBV4-3 to TRBJ1-3; the D gene cannot be named for sure. V was cut back by 3 bases and J by 8 bases, leaving a gap of 14 bases between them. The CDR1 and CDR2 encoded by the germline V gene are LGHNA and YSLEER. The CDR3 spans 14 residues, from the cysteine through the phenylalanine. Of the read, only the CDR3 DNA is kept; its 42 bases are in frame from base 1.